The table lists the clone carrying this T cell receptor (beta chain) with many counts. The antigen remains unidentified. This sample stems from a study of regulatory T cells in long-lasting Graves disease. Study-wide results and limits: There were preferences for TRBV28, TRBJ1-2 and TRBJ2-5 in persistent disease.

Building the TCR beta libraries relied on iRepertoire HTBI primers, and CDR3 regions underwent Arm-PCR. Each CDR3 protein is one row after TCRdb ran MiXCR on the multiplex PCR reads. The repertoire holds over 450,000 distinct CDR3 sequences, with more than 10% as singletons. Described time point: newly diagnosed GD, antithyroid drugs for less than 3 months. PBMC RNA served as the TCR library source. The collection involved drawing 8.5 to 9 milliliters of peripheral blood into EDTA tubes. The length of the CDR3 is 13 residues. Germline V gene sequence: CDR1 SGHTA, CDR2 FQGTGA. With 6 bases clipped from V and 8 bases from J, the junction kept 7 bases outside the gene matches. This sample was also put to use in a study of T cells in Graves' hyperthyroidism and ophthalmopathy. In that study: In the first-round RT-PCR of the TCR CDR3, the HTBI primer set was used.

The sample consisted of peripheral blood mononuclear cells (PBMCs), taken at new diagnosis, from a patient treated with antithyroid drugs. This sequence originates from a woman aged 30 to 39 with Graves disease. The chain links TRBV7-3 to TRBJ1-2; 9 nucleotides agree with TRBD1. In nucleotides, the CDR3 is TGTGCCAGCAGTCCGGGACAGGGCCGAGGCTACACCTTC. The encoded protein is CASSPGQGRGYTF.